What follows describes a single TCR beta chain. Which antigen it targets is not known. No per-base quality is available; no much larger clone lies one base away. CDR1 and CDR2 were assigned from the germline V gene as MNHEY and SVGAGI. Taken from cysteine to phenylalanine, the CDR3 has 14 residues. Left in the record is the CDR3 DNA by itself, 42 bases read in frame from the first base. Trimming removed 11 bases from V and 5 bases from J, leaving 16 bases between the germline ends. This sample is drawn from a study of blood T cell repertoires in COVID-19 (dated by TCRdb to about 2020). Looking at the study overall: Collaborator samples came from the United States, Italy and Spain and covered acute and convalescent phases of COVID-19. The prospective study material was composed of cDNA or gDNA derived from T cells, B-cell-depleted T cells, or PBMCs. The dataset comprised deeply sampled blood TCRbeta repertoires from subjects exposed to, actively infected with, or recovered from COVID-19. The repertoires were released in a freely available public database intended as a resource for research on the immune response to SARS-CoV-2. The samples were drawn from the first 160 participants of the ongoing ImmuneRACE study and from more than 1,000 subjects provided by 6 global collaborators. Nearly every sample came with metadata listing a de-identified subject ID, COVID-19 status, age in years and sex. Where available, HLA class I and class II types were taken from metadata supplied by the sample provider and were not determined by assay-based typing.

At one collaborating source in Seattle, patients were enrolled during active infection and were followed longitudinally through the course of disease. The collaborating institutions used their own protocols to collect whole blood in K2EDTA tubes. Collaborator samples were shipped for TCRbeta analysis as frozen whole blood, isolated PBMCs, or DNA extracted from either sample type. Beyond this particular receptor, the publication reports: The quantity of clinical and demographic metadata differed by source and by participant and was supplied without curation.

TCRbeta CDR3 regions were amplified from genomic DNA by means of the immunoSEQ Assay, a bias-controlled multiplex PCR. As for the authors' bioinformatics: Nucleated cell counts per sample were estimated from amplification of reference gene primers within the assay. To quantify the absolute abundance of each unique TCRbeta CDR3 rearrangement, sequence reads were collapsed and filtered. Productive Simpson clonality was computed per sample as the square root of Simpson's diversity index over productive rearrangements. Drawn from immuneACCESS, this table holds only the in-frame rearrangements with V and J called that TCRdb kept. Clones are partly lost; checked studies trace under half to an unresolved V gene and leave the rest unexplained. V and J calls and clone size come straight from that table; D and trimming were deduced from the DNA. Across this sample there are roughly 410,000 clones, with roughly 90% seen only once. 1.5% to 1.7% of the sample comes from the top ten.

Recombination connected TRBV6-5 to TRBJ1-6; no D segment can be confidently identified. This TCR was recovered from a woman in her 40s with COVID-19, enrolled during active disease. Material: peripheral blood. The DNA is as follows: TGTGCCGGGTCAAACCGGGAAAATAATTCACCCCTCCACTTT. Its protein product is CAGSNRENNSPLHF.